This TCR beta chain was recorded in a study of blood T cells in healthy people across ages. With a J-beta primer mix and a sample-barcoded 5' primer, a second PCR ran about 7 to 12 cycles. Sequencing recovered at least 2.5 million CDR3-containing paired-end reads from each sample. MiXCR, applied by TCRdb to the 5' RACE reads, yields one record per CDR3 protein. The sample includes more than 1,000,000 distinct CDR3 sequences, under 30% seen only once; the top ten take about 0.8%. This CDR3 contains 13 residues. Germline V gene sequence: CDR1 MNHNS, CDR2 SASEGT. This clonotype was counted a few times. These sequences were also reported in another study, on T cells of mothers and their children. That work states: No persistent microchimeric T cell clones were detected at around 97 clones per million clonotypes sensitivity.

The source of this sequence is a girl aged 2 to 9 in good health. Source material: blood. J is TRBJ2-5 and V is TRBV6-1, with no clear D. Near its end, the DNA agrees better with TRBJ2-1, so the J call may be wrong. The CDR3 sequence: CASTLETYNEQFF. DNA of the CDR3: TGTGCCAGCACCCTAGAAACCTACAATGAGCAGTTCTTC.